There are many counts of the clone carrying this T cell receptor beta chain. Germline V CDR1 and CDR2: LGHDT, YNNKEL (reference sequence). The CDR3 contains 13 residues. V gave up 2 bases and J gave up 7 bases, with 9 bases separating them. The data stem from a study of T cells in Graves' hyperthyroidism and ophthalmopathy. Using RNA transcripts as the source, TCR beta CDR3 regions were amplified. When the TCR CDR3 underwent first-round RT-PCR, the HTBI primer set was used. TCRdb processed the multiplex PCR reads anew with MiXCR; each CDR3 protein has one entry. The sample has around 530,000 distinct CDR3 sequences, roughly 15% seen once.

The sample consisted of blood. The rearrangement uses TRBV3-1 and TRBJ1-5; D gene unclear. This sequence originates from a woman aged 18 to 35 with Graves' ophthalmopathy. The CDR3 DNA is TGTGCCAGCAGCCAAAAGTTAGGGCAGCCCCAGCATTTT. Protein sequence: CASSQKLGQPQHF.